This T cell receptor (beta chain) was sequenced during a study of cytomegalovirus exposure and HLA in healthy donors. CDR3 length equals 19 residues. V was pared by 4 bases and J by 8 bases, with 27 bases between. Per the germline V gene, CDR1 is SGHAT and CDR2 is FQNNGV. Whole-study findings and limits: Reports indicated that the classifier achieved high specificity and sensitivity in diagnosing cytomegalovirus status.

Clones were sequenced by immunoSEQ multiplex PCR, and TCRdb holds only the in-frame ones, with some missing. Of fewer than 350,000 clones listed, approximately 88% are singletons. Notes on this clone: What it binds is unknown.

The rearrangement links TRBV11-2 to TRBJ1-6, with a possible D match to TRBD1 (5 bases). The receptor was derived from a woman in her late teens or twenties in good health and CMV-seronegative. Sample: PBMCs. The CDR3 nucleotides are TGTGCCAGCAGCTCCAGTGGGGGGGGACCGGGAGGAGTGGATTCACCCCTCCACTTT. This encodes CASSSSGGGPGGVDSPLHF. Based on the CDR3 plus reference TRBV11-2 and TRBJ1-6, the full variable domain is EAGVAQSPRYKIIEKRQSVAFWCNPISGHATLYWYQQILGQGPKLLIQFQNNGVVDDSQLPKDRFSAERLKGVDSTLKIQPAKLEDSAVYLCASSSSGGGPGGVDSPLHFGNGTRLTVT.